The 5 T cell receptor beta chains below all came from one sample that was sequenced in a study of T cell repertoires in cytomegalovirus infection (dated by TCRdb to about 2019). Antigens of these TCRs are unknown. This sample was sequenced with an Illumina HiSeq 1500. TCRdb passed the public sequencing reads through fastp at Q25 and MiXCR, retaining productive beta sequences. Entries that share a CDR3 protein sequence are merged under the most common genes and DNA. Counted in this sample were about 24,000 distinct CDR3 sequences; approximately 24% of them appeared once. Of the sample, about 91% falls within the top ten clones. The treatment or condition label, as the study defines it: in vitro stimulation with specific CMV peptide epitopes to enrich CMV-specific T cells. The specimen comprised CD8+ T cells from cultured PBMCs, sampled from culture after CMV antigen stimulation. Receptors originate from a human donor in good health (CMV status not recorded). Some clones in this sample may be carry-over from other donors' samples.

This clonotype was picked up a small number of times. The rearrangement joins TRBV23-1 to TRBJ2-5; D perhaps matches TRBD2 (5 bases). TRBV23-1 falls under the ORF class, with uncertain function. This CDR3 is 15 amino acids long. V was trimmed by 4 bases and J by 3 bases, leaving 15 bases between them. The CDR3, as DNA: TGCGCCAGCAGTCCTCCCCCCCTCGGGAAAGAGACCCAGTACTTC. Translated, it gives CASSPPPLGKETQYF.

Many counts were recorded for this clonotype. The chain carries TRBV9 and TRBJ2-4; D is unclear. CDR1 SGDLS and CDR2 YYNGEE come from the germline V gene. The CDR3 totals 14 residues. V lost 4 bases, J lost 0 bases, and 8 bases lay in between. The DNA for the CDR3 is TGTGCCAGCAGCTCCGGCATAGCCAAAAACATTCAGTACTTC. Translated, it gives CASSSGIAKNIQYF.

Many counts were recorded for this clonotype. The chain combines TRBV12-5 with TRBJ2-5; unclear D gene. The CDR3 is 13 residues long. Germline values: CDR1 LGHNT, CDR2 FRNRAP. The ends were cut back, 2 bases at V and 5 bases at J, with 9 bases in the middle. Here the CDR3 DNA reads TGTGCTAGTGGTTTGTTTGGTAGCGAGACCCAGTACTTC. Translation: CASGLFGSETQYF.

This clonotype occurred a few times. This chain links TRBV4-3 with TRBJ1-2; the D is unclear. Germline-derived CDR1 and CDR2 are LGHNA and YSLEER. CDR3 length equals 14 residues. Trimming removed 2 bases at V and 8 bases at J, with 15 bases between. CDR3 sequence: CASSQSIGGIGYTF. The DNA for the CDR3 is TGCGCCAGCAGCCAATCCATCGGCGGAATCGGCTACACCTTC.

V is TRBV20-1 and J is TRBJ2-3; 9 bases align to TRBD1. CDR1 and CDR2 (germline): DFQATT, SNEGSKA (reference sequence). Unmatched junction bases numbered 7, after V lost 2 bases and J lost 4 bases. This CDR3 is built from 15 residues. CDR3 sequence reads: CSARSYRGRADTQYF. CDR3 coding DNA: TGCAGTGCTAGATCCTACAGGGGGCGCGCAGATACGCAGTATTTT.